The present TCR beta chain was sequenced within a study of blood T cell repertoires in COVID-19. Study background: Researchers got acute and convalescent COVID-19 samples from the United States, Italy and Spain.

Sequencing was performed with immunoSEQ multiplex PCR; in TCRdb, only in-frame clones are kept and a portion is missing. The repertoire holds about 230,000 clones, with approximately 83% as singletons. The CDR3 length is 11 residues. The germline V gene has CDR1 DFQATT and CDR2 SNEGSKA (reference sequence). V shed 4 bases, J shed 6 bases, and the junction held 1 base outside the gene matches. This clone was recorded once. The V and J genes are TRBV20-1 and TRBJ2-3, with 7 bases lining up with TRBD1. Specimen: peripheral blood. The TCR sequence derives from a man between 45 and 60 years old with active or convalescent COVID-19. In nucleotides, the CDR3 is TGCAGTGCTACGGGACAGGATACGCAGTATTTT. It specifies CSATGQDTQYF.